The next 20 T cell receptor beta chains were all read from a single sample in a study of blood T cell repertoires in COVID-19. Assay: immunoSEQ multiplex PCR; the TCRdb copy retains only in-frame clones and omits some. The table lists under 95,000 clones, around 80% of them singletons. The source material was peripheral blood. The receptors here all came from a man in his fifties or sixties with active or convalescent COVID-19.

V is TRBV3-1 (or the pseudogene TRBV3-2) and J is TRBJ1-4; 8 bases align to TRBD1. V gave up 4 bases and J gave up 8 bases; unmatched junction bases: 9. Looked up from germline, CDR1 is LGHDT and CDR2 is YNNKEL (reference sequence). The CDR3 consists of 15 residues. CDR3 loop: CASSRDGQGREKLFF. In nucleotides, the CDR3 is TGTGCCAGCAGCCGCGATGGACAGGGAAGGGAAAAACTGTTTTTT.

The rearrangement uses TRBV5-1 and TRBJ2-7; possibly TRBD1 for D (5 bases). From germline, CDR1 is SGHRS and CDR2 YFSETQ. Trimming took off 0 bases at V and 5 bases at J, with 9 bases between the two ends. The CDR3 spans 13 residues. The CDR3: CASSLGQGDEQYF. The DNA for the CDR3 is TGCGCCAGCAGCTTGGGTCAGGGCGACGAGCAGTACTTC.

This clone appeared many times. The chain uses TRBV9 and TRBJ1-2; TRBD1 aligns across 10 bases. The CDR3 length is 19 residues. Unmatched junction bases numbered 24, after V lost 3 bases and J lost 10 bases. The germline CDR1 and CDR2 sequences are SGDLS and YYNGEE. CDR3 nucleotide sequence: TGTGCCAGCAGCGCCTCTGACAGGGGGCAACCCTTTCGCAATGGAGACTACACCTTC. Protein: CASSASDRGQPFRNGDYTF. Full variable domain (outside the CDR3, taken from reference TRBV9 and TRBJ1-2): DSGVTQTPKHLITATGQRVTLRCSPRSGDLSVYWYQQSLDQGLQFLIQYYNGEERAKGNILERFSAQQFPDLHSELNLSSLELGDSALYFCASSASDRGQPFRNGDYTFGSGTRLTVV.

V gene TRBV2 combines with J gene TRBJ2-2, with D possibly matching TRBD1 (6 bases). The CDR3 runs to 17 residues. V was clipped by 4 bases and J by 4 bases, with 19 bases between them. Germline V gene data show CDR1 as SNHLY and CDR2 as FYNNEI. DNA for the CDR3: TGTGCCAGCAGTGGCCAGGGTGTAGGGGGTCTCACCGGGGAGCTGTTTTTT. This codes for CASSGQGVGGLTGELFF.

The V and J genes are TRBV28 and TRBJ1-5, with 8 bases matching TRBD1. The CDR3 has 14 residues. The V gene end was trimmed by 6 bases and the J gene end by 6 bases; junction bases not matched to a gene: 7. The V gene's germline CDR1 is MDHEN and CDR2 SYDVKM. DNA of the CDR3: TGTGCCAGCAGGCCACAGGGGGGAGGTCAGCCCCAGCATTTT. Translated, it gives CASRPQGGGQPQHF. Full variable domain (missing parts from reference TRBV28 and TRBJ1-5): DVKVTQSSRYLVKRTGEKVFLECVQDMDHENMFWYRQDPGLGLRLIYFSYDVKMKEKGDIPEGYSVSREKKERFSLILESASTNQTSMYLCASRPQGGGQPQHFGDGTRLSIL.

This clone was found a few times. The chain has TRBV7-3 and TRBJ2-3; 9 bases map to TRBD2. CDR3 length equals 17 residues. With 0 bases clipped from V and 0 bases from J, the junction kept 4 bases outside the gene matches. Germline V gene lookup returns CDR1 SGHTA and CDR2 FQGTGA. The CDR3 here is CASSLTTSGSSTDTQYF. The CDR3 bases are TGTGCCAGCAGCTTAACTACTAGCGGGTCTAGCACAGATACGCAGTATTTT.

The chain joins TRBV5-1 to TRBJ2-7, with TRBD2 matching 7 bases. The V and J ends lost 0 bases and 0 bases, in that order; junction bases with no gene match: 3. The CDR3 contains 15 residues. CDR1 and CDR2 from the germline V gene are SGHRS and YFSETQ. CDR3 DNA sequence: TGCGCCAGCAGCTTGGCGGCGGGAGTCTCCTACGAGCAGTACTTC. It specifies CASSLAAGVSYEQYF.

V and J are TRBV11-2 and TRBJ2-7; TRBD1 might be the D (6 bases). The germline V and J ends were trimmed by 1 base and 4 bases, with 14 bases remaining between them. The CDR3 runs 15 residues. Germline V gives CDR1 SGHAT, CDR2 FQNNGV. The CDR3 DNA sequence: TGTGCCAGCAGCTTAGGTGTAGGGGGAGATTACGAGCAGTACTTC. Protein sequence: CASSLGVGGDYEQYF.

This clone was recorded many times. This chain joins TRBV7-3 and TRBJ2-3; D perhaps matches TRBD2 (6 bases). CDR3 size: 15 residues. Trimming removed 2 bases at V and 2 bases at J, with 11 bases between. Germline CDR1 reads SGHTA; CDR2 reads FQGTGA. The CDR3 reads CASSLLGGVTDTQYF. The CDR3 DNA follows: TGTGCCAGCAGCTTATTAGGCGGGGTCACAGATACGCAGTATTTT.

V gene TRBV11-1 combines with J gene TRBJ1-5; the D is unclear. Looked up from germline, CDR1 is SGHAT and CDR2 is FQDESV (reference sequence). V dropped 6 bases and J dropped 5 bases, with 17 bases sitting between them. The CDR3 sequence is 15 residues long. CDR3 region: CASRKDPRSDQPQHF. CDR3 sequence (DNA): TGTGCCAGCAGAAAAGACCCGCGAAGCGATCAGCCCCAGCATTTT.

This clone turned up a few times. The chain recombines TRBV4-2 with TRBJ1-5; TRBD1 is a possible D gene (5 bases). Trimming stripped 0 bases from V and 6 bases from J, with 15 bases between. The germline gives CDR1 LGHNA, CDR2 YNFKEQ. There are 16 residues in the CDR3. CDR3 nucleotides: TGTGCCAGCAGCCAAGACTTCGGCAGGGTCGCTCAGCCCCAGCATTTT. As protein: CASSQDFGRVAQPQHF.

The gene calls are TRBV4-1 and TRBJ1-4, with D maybe TRBD1 (5 bases). V dropped 3 bases and J dropped 11 bases, with 19 bases sitting between them. CDR1 MGHRA and CDR2 YSYEKL come from the germline V gene. This CDR3 has 15 residues. CDR3 coding DNA: TGCGCCAGCAGCCACCCGGGGGGGGGTTTAGGGAAACTGTTTTTT. This encodes CASSHPGGGLGKLFF.

The chain joins TRBV2 to TRBJ1-1, with D maybe TRBD1 (6 bases). Trimming took off 4 bases at V and 6 bases at J, with 21 bases between the two ends. Germline values: CDR1 SNHLY, CDR2 FYNNEI. This CDR3 spans 16 amino acids. The CDR3 protein is CASSVGGALGWAEAFF. The CDR3 bases are TGTGCCAGCAGTGTTGGGGGGGCCCTCGGCTGGGCTGAAGCTTTCTTT.

The J gene is TRBJ1-1, the V gene TRBV7-9, with 7 bases aligning to TRBD1. The V and J ends lost 0 bases and 8 bases, in that order; junction bases with no gene match: 3. The CDR3 covers 13 residues. The V gene's germline CDR1 is SEHNR and CDR2 FQNEAQ (reference sequence). The chain's CDR3 is CASSLAHRGEAFF. Written as DNA, the CDR3 is TGTGCCAGCAGCTTAGCCCACAGGGGAGAAGCTTTCTTT.

This clone was counted between two and nine times. V and J are TRBV29-1 and TRBJ2-5, with D maybe TRBD2 (5 bases). Germline CDR1 and CDR2: SQVTM and ANQGSEA. The CDR3 spans 10 residues. Deletions cut 5 bases from V and 11 bases from J, with 12 bases between. The CDR3 region is CSVWTGGQYF. The CDR3 nucleotides are TGCAGCGTTTGGACCGGAGGACAGTACTTC.

The chain is built from TRBV7-2 and TRBJ1-3; D is perhaps TRBD1 (5 bases). There are 14 residues in the CDR3. The V gene's germline CDR1 is SGHTA and CDR2 FQGNSA. The V end lost 2 bases, the J end lost 2 bases, and 7 bases lay between the germline ends. The DNA of the CDR3 is TGTGCCAGCAGCTTACAGGGAACTGGAAACACCATATATTTT. Amino acid sequence: CASSLQGTGNTIYF.

This chain joins TRBV4-2 and TRBJ2-7, with D tentatively TRBD2 (5 bases). The CDR3 consists of 16 residues. The germline CDR1 and CDR2 sequences are LGHNA and YNFKEQ. V shed 2 bases and J shed 1 base, with 15 bases lying between them. CDR3 sequence (DNA): TGTGCCAGCAGCCAATTGTCCACAAGCGGATCCTACGAGCAGTACTTC. Translation gives CASSQLSTSGSYEQYF.

This clone was counted a few times. V and J are TRBV5-1 and TRBJ2-2; D call uncertain. Between the trimmed V and J ends, which lost 4 bases and 5 bases, there was a span of 12 bases. CDR1 is SGHRS, CDR2 YFSETQ, per germline. CDR3 length: 14 residues. CDR3 sequence (DNA): TGCGCCAGCAGCGAGGCGATTTCTACCGGGGAGCTGTTTTTT. It specifies CASSEAISTGELFF.

The rearrangement joins TRBV30 to TRBJ1-4; tentatively, D is TRBD1 (6 bases). Germline CDR1 is GTSNPN and CDR2 is SVGIG (reference sequence). Deletions cut 2 bases from V and 11 bases from J, with 12 bases between. The CDR3 totals 12 residues. CDR3 loop: CAWSLGTSKLFF. DNA for the CDR3: TGTGCCTGGAGTCTAGGGACATCCAAACTGTTTTTT.

The chain couples TRBV3-1 (or the pseudogene TRBV3-2) to TRBJ2-7; TRBD1 is a possible D gene (6 bases). The CDR3 runs 13 residues. Germline assignment: CDR1 LGHDT and CDR2 YNNKEL (reference sequence). Trimming pared 1 base from V and 5 bases from J, leaving 9 bases between. CDR3 sequence reads: CASSQAGVNEQYF. In DNA form, the CDR3 reads TGTGCCAGCAGCCAAGCAGGGGTGAACGAGCAGTACTTC.